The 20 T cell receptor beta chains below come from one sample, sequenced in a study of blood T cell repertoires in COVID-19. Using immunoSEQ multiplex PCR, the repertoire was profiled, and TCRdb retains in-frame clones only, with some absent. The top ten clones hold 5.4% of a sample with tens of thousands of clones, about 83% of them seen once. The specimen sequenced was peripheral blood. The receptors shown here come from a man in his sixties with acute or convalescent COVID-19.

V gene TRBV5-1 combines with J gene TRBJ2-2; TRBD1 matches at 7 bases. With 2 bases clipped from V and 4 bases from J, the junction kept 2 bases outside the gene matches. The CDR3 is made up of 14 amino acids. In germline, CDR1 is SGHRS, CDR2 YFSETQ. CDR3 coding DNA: TGCGCCAGCAGCTTATACAGGGGCACCGGGGAGCTGTTTTTT. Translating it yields CASSLYRGTGELFF.

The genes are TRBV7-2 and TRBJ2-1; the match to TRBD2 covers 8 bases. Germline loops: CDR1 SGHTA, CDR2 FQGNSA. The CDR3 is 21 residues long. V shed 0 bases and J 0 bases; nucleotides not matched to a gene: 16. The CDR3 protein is CASSLAVGYTPGGNSYNEQFF. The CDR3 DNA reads TGTGCCAGCAGCTTAGCGGTAGGTTACACTCCGGGGGGGAACTCCTACAATGAGCAGTTCTTC.

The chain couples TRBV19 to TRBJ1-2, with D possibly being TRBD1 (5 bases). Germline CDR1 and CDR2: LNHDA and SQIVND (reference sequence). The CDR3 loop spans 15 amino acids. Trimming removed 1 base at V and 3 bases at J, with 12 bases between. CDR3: CASSIVAGKDYGYTF. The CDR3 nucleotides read TGTGCCAGTAGTATAGTGGCAGGGAAGGACTATGGCTACACCTTC. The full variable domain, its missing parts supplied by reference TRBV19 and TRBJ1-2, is DGGITQSPKYLFRKEGQNVTLSCEQNLNHDAMYWYRQDPGQGLRLIYYSQIVNDFQKGDIAEGYSVSREKKESFPLTVTSAQKNPTAFYLCASSIVAGKDYGYTFGSGTRLTVV.

Here the CDR3 reads CASTRTGGVPEAFF. As DNA, the CDR3 is TGTGCCAGTACCCGGACAGGGGGCGTCCCTGAAGCTTTCTTT. J is TRBJ1-1 and V is TRBV19, with TRBD1 identical over 11 bases. CDR1 is LNHDA and CDR2 is SQIVND in the germline V gene (reference sequence). The V and J ends lost 7 bases and 6 bases, in that order; junction bases with no gene match: 7. The CDR3 runs 14 residues.

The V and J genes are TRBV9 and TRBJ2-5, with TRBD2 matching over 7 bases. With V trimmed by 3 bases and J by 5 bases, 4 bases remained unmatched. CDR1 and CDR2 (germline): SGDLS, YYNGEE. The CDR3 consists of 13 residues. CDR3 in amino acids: CASSEGGWETQYF. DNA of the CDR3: TGTGCCAGCAGCGAGGGAGGGTGGGAGACCCAGTACTTC.

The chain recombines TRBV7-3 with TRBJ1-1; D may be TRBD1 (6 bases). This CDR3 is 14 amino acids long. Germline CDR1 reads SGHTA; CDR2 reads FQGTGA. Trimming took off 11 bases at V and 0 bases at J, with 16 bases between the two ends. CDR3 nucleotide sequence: TGTGCCCTGCAGGCCGGGACACTGAACACTGAAGCTTTCTTT. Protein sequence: CALQAGTLNTEAFF.

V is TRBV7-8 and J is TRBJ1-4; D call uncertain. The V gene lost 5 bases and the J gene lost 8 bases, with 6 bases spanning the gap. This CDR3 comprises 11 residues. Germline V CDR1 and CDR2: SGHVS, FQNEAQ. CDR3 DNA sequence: TGTGCCAGCAGCCCAGGAGAAAAACTGTTTTTT. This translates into CASSPGEKLFF.

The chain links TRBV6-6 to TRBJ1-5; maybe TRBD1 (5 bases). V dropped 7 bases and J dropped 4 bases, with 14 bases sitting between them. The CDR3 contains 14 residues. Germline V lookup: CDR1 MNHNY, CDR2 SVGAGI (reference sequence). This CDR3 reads CASIPGGDNQPQHF. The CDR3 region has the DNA TGTGCCAGCATCCCTGGGGGGGATAATCAGCCCCAGCATTTT.

CDR3 coding DNA: TGTGCCAGCAGTGAACTACAGGGGGCTAATTCACCCCTCCACTTT. Encoded protein: CASSELQGANSPLHF. The chain has TRBV6-1 and TRBJ1-6; 9 bases agree with TRBD1. The CDR3 loop spans 15 amino acids. The germline V gene has CDR1 MNHNS and CDR2 SASEGT. Germline trimming cut 2 bases from V and 6 bases from J; bases unmatched to any gene: 2.

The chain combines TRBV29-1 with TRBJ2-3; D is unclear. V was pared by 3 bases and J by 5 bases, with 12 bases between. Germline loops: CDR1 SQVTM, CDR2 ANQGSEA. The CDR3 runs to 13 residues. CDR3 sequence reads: CSVDGLDLDTQYF. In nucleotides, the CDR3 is TGCAGCGTTGACGGGTTAGATCTAGATACGCAGTATTTT.

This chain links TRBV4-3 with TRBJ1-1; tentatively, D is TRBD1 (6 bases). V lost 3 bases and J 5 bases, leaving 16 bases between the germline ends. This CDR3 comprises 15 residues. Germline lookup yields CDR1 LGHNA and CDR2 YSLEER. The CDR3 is CASSQTDLRGTEAFF. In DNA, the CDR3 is TGCGCCAGCAGCCAGACCGACCTAAGGGGGACTGAAGCTTTCTTT.

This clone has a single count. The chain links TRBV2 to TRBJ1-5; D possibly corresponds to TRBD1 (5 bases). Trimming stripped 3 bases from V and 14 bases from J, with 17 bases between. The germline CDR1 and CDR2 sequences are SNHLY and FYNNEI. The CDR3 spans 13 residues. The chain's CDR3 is CASSESGDPKEHF. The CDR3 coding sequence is TGTGCCAGCAGTGAGAGCGGGGACCCTAAGGAGCATTTT.

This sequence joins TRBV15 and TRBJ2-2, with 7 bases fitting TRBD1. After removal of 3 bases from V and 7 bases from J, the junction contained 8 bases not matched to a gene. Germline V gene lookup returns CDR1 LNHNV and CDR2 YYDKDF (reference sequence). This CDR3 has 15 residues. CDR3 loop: CATSRDKGAGGELFF. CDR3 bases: TGTGCCACCAGCAGGGATAAGGGGGCTGGCGGGGAGCTGTTTTTT.

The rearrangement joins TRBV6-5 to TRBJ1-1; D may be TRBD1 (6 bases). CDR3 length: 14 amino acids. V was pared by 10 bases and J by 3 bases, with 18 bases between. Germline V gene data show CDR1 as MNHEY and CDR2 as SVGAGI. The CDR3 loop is CAITLRGAYTEAFF. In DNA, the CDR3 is TGTGCCATCACCCTCAGGGGTGCGTACACTGAAGCTTTCTTT.

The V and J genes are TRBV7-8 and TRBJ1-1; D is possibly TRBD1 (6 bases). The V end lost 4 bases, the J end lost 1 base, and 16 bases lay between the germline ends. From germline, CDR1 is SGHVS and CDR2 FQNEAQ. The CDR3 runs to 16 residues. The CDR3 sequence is CASSSLMDSRNTEAFF. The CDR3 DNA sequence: TGTGCCAGCAGCTCGTTAATGGACAGTAGGAACACTGAAGCTTTCTTT.

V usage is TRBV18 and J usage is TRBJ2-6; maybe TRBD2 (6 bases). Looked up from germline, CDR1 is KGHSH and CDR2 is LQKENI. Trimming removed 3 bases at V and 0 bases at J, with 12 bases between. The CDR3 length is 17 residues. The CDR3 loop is CASSPSEGSSGANVLTF. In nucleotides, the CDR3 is TGTGCCAGCTCACCTTCGGAGGGTAGCTCTGGGGCCAACGTCCTGACTTTC.

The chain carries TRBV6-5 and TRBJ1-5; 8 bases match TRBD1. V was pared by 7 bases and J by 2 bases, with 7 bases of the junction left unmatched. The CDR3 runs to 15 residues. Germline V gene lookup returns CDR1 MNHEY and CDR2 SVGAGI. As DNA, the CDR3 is TGTGCCAGCAAGATGGACAGGGCTGGCAATCAGCCCCAGCATTTT. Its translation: CASKMDRAGNQPQHF.

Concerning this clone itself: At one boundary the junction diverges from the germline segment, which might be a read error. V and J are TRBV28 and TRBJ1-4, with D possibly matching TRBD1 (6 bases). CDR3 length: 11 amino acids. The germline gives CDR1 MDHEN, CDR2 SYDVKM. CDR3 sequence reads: CASSSTPGQVF. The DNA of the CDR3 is TGTGCCAGCAGTTCGACGCCGGGACAAGTTTTT.

CDR3 bases: TGTGCCAGCAGCGCTGGACAGGGGAAGAACACTGAAGCTTTCTTT. Amino acids: CASSAGQGKNTEAFF. The gene calls are TRBV9 and TRBJ1-1, with 9 positions matching TRBD1. Germline V gene sequence: CDR1 SGDLS, CDR2 YYNGEE. CDR3 size: 15 residues. V dropped 3 bases and J dropped 1; count of bases not matched to a gene: 4.

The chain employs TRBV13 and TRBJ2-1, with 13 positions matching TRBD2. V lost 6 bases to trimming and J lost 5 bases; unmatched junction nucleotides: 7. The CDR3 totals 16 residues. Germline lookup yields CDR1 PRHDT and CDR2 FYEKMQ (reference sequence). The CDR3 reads CASRLAGGPVDNEQFF. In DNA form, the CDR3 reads TGTGCCAGCAGACTAGCGGGGGGGCCGGTCGACAATGAGCAGTTCTTC.